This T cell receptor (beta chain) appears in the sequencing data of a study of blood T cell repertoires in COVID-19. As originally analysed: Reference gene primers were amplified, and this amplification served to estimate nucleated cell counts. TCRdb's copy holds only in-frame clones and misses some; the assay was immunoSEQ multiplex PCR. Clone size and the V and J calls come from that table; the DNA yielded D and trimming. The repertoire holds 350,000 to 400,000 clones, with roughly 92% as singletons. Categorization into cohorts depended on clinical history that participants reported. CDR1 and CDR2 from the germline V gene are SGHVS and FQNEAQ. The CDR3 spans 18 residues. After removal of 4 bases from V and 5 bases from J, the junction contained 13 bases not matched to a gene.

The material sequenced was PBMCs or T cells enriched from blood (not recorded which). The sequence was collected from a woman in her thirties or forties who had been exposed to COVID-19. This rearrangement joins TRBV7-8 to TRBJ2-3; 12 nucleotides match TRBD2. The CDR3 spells CASSSFMTSGGLGDTQYF. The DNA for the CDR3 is TGTGCCAGCAGCTCCTTTATGACTAGCGGGGGCCTTGGAGATACGCAGTATTTT. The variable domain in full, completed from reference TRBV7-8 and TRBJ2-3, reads GAGVSQSPRYKVAKRGQDVALRCDPISGHVSLFWYQQALGQGPEFLTYFQNEAQLDKSGLPSDRFFAERPEGSVSTLKIQRTQQEDSAVYLCASSSFMTSGGLGDTQYFGPGTRLTVL.